These 28 T cell receptor beta chains were all obtained from the same sample, sequenced in a study of blood T cells in healthy people across ages. A sample-barcoded 5' primer and a J-beta primer mix were used in a second PCR of roughly 6 to 11 cycles. TCRdb re-derived calls from the 5' RACE reads in MiXCR, one entry per CDR3 protein. The sample yields over a million distinct CDR3 sequences, around 27% seen once. These sequences were also reported in another study, on T cells of mothers and their children.

The sample comprised blood. The origin of the receptors is a girl aged 2 to 10 in good health.

There are a few counts of this clonotype. This chain links TRBV12-3 or TRBV12-4 with TRBJ2-2; TRBD1 aligns across 11 bases. The CDR3 totals 14 residues. V dropped 7 bases and J dropped 7; count of bases not matched to a gene: 5. The CDR3 nucleotides are TGTGCCAGCATCTGGACAGGGGGCAGCGGGGAGCTGTTTTTT. Translating gives CASIWTGGSGELFF.

The rearrangement joins TRBV7-9 to TRBJ2-1; the D is unclear. Germline values: CDR1 SEHNR, CDR2 FQNEAQ (reference sequence). The length of the CDR3 is 13 residues. Between the trimmed V and J ends, which lost 5 bases and 7 bases, there was a span of 12 bases. CDR3 residues: CASSHTTANEQFF. The CDR3 DNA is TGTGCCAGCAGCCACACGACCGCTAATGAGCAGTTCTTC.

This rearrangement joins TRBV9 to TRBJ2-7, with TRBD1 matching over 8 bases. Germline assignment: CDR1 SGDLS and CDR2 YYNGEE. This CDR3 region has 17 residues. The junction had 12 bases not matched to a gene; V was cut back by 2 bases and J by 2 bases. CDR3 in DNA: TGTGCCAGCAGCGTGGACTACCTACAGGGGGGCCCCTACGAGCAGTACTTC. As protein: CASSVDYLQGGPYEQYF.

The CDR3 protein is CASSYSTNNEQFF. In DNA, the CDR3 is TGTGCCAGCAGTTACTCGACCAACAATGAGCAGTTCTTC. The chain carries TRBV6-2 or TRBV6-3 and TRBJ2-1, with D uncertain. Germline-derived CDR1 and CDR2 are MNHEY and SVGEGT. The CDR3 has 13 residues. V dropped 0 bases and J dropped 5 bases, with 5 bases sitting between them.

The chain is built from TRBV29-1 and TRBJ2-3; TRBD1 might be the D (5 bases). Trimming removed 2 bases from V and 5 bases from J, with 11 bases in between. Germline CDR1 and CDR2: SQVTM and ANQGSEA. The CDR3 is 13 residues long. The CDR3 DNA sequence: TGCAGCGTTGAACAGGGCCTGGGAGATACGCAGTATTTT. Protein: CSVEQGLGDTQYF.

This clonotype came up a few times. The gene calls are TRBV20-1 and TRBJ2-5; D is unclear. Matching the DNA end better, TRBJ2-1 makes the J call doubtful. Germline V gene data show CDR1 as DFQATT and CDR2 as SNEGSKA (reference sequence). The CDR3 is 11 residues long. The CDR3 reads CSARVFVEQFF. The CDR3 DNA is TGCAGTGCTAGAGTTTTTGTTGAGCAGTTCTTC.

The CDR3 DNA follows: TGTGCCAGCAGGGGGATCCCGGGCACCGGGGAGCTGTTTTTT. Translation gives CASRGIPGTGELFF. The chain combines TRBV7-3 with TRBJ2-2; D is uncertain. The CDR3 is made up of 14 amino acids. The V gene's germline CDR1 is SGHTA and CDR2 FQGTGA. Trimming took 6 bases from V and 4 from J, leaving 12 bases between them.

V gene TRBV11-2 combines with J gene TRBJ1-3; D is ambiguous. CDR1 SGHAT and CDR2 FQNNGV come from the germline V gene. V was trimmed by 4 bases and J by 4 bases, leaving 8 bases between them. This CDR3 is built from 13 residues. The CDR3 loop is CASSSSLGNTIYF. CDR3 DNA: TGTGCCAGCAGCTCCAGTCTGGGAAACACCATATATTTT.

There are a few counts of this clonotype. The rearrangement joins TRBV12-3 or TRBV12-4 to TRBJ2-5; D gene ambiguous. The CDR3 runs 12 residues. The germline V and J ends were trimmed by 7 bases and 5 bases, with 11 bases remaining between them. The CDR3 DNA is TGTGCCAGCACCATCTCTGCGGAGACCCAGTACTTC. This gives the protein CASTISAETQYF.

This clonotype was counted between two and nine times. The chain links TRBV6-5 to TRBJ2-5; D is ambiguous. V was pared by 0 bases and J by 7 bases, with 3 bases between. From germline, CDR1 is MNHEY and CDR2 SVGAGI. CDR3 size: 11 residues. In DNA form, the CDR3 reads TGTGCCAGCAGTTACTCCGGGACCCAGTACTTC. It translates to CASSYSGTQYF.

This clonotype was seen a few times. The chain joins TRBV2 to TRBJ2-7, with 9 bases identical to TRBD1. Trimming removed 4 bases from V and 3 bases from J; junction bases left unmatched: 4. Germline CDR1 and CDR2: SNHLY and FYNNEI. The CDR3 extends over 14 amino acids. The CDR3 is CASSGQGEYYEQYF. For the CDR3, the DNA is TGTGCCAGCAGTGGACAGGGGGAATACTACGAGCAGTACTTC.

This clonotype was observed once. The chain links TRBV9 to TRBJ1-2; TRBD1 matches 7 bases. The CDR3 length is 17 residues. Trimming at V came to 2 bases and at J to 0 bases, leaving 10 bases not matched to a gene. From germline, CDR1 is SGDLS and CDR2 YYNGEE. CDR3 sequence (DNA): TGTGCCAGCAGCGTCGCTGGCCCCGGGACAGCTAACTATGGCTACACCTTC. This sequence encodes CASSVAGPGTANYGYTF.

This clonotype has just a few counts. This chain uses TRBV29-1 with TRBJ2-5, with 9 bases fitting TRBD1. The end of the DNA is better explained by TRBJ2-7, so the J call may be wrong. Germline lookup yields CDR1 SQVTM and CDR2 ANQGSEA. The CDR3 has 13 residues. CDR3 loop: CSVPGQGGSEQYF. The CDR3 nucleotides are TGCAGCGTCCCGGGACAGGGAGGGAGCGAGCAGTACTTC.

As to this clonotype: Compared with germline, one end of the junction differs, possibly owing to a read error. V usage is TRBV7-2 and J usage is TRBJ2-5, with 10 bases aligning to TRBD2. Per the germline V gene, CDR1 is SGHTA and CDR2 is FQGNSA. There are 16 residues in the CDR3. Here the CDR3 DNA reads TGTGCCGGCAGCCCAGCCAGCGGGAGGGAAGGAGAGACCCAGTACTTC. Translating gives CAGSPASGREGETQYF.

V and J are TRBV11-2 and TRBJ1-6; D is ambiguous. Trimming pared 1 base from V and 0 bases from J, leaving 4 bases between. This CDR3 region has 15 residues. CDR1 is SGHAT and CDR2 is FQNNGV in the germline V gene. The CDR3 is CASSLGLSYNSPLHF. The CDR3 nucleotides read TGTGCCAGCAGCTTAGGACTCTCCTATAATTCACCCCTCCACTTT. Full variable domain (rest looked up from reference TRBV11-2 and TRBJ1-6): EAGVAQSPRYKIIEKRQSVAFWCNPISGHATLYWYQQILGQGPKLLIQFQNNGVVDDSQLPKDRFSAERLKGVDSTLKIQPAKLEDSAVYLCASSLGLSYNSPLHFGNGTRLTVT.

This clonotype occurred once. The J gene is TRBJ2-2, the V gene TRBV20-1; D is undetermined. V dropped 3 bases and J dropped 6 bases, with 11 bases sitting between them. This CDR3 has 13 residues. Looked up from germline, CDR1 is DFQATT and CDR2 is SNEGSKA (reference sequence). CDR3 in amino acids: CSARHPLAGELFF. The CDR3 coding sequence is TGCAGTGCTAGGCACCCTTTGGCCGGGGAGCTGTTTTTT.

V is TRBV20-1 and J is TRBJ1-1, with D unclear. From germline, CDR1 is DFQATT and CDR2 SNEGSKA (reference sequence). The V gene lost 6 bases and the J gene lost 11 bases, with 16 bases spanning the gap. The CDR3 consists of 11 residues. CDR3 bases: TGCAGTGCCCCTATTTACTTTGGGGCTTTCTTT. Protein product: CSAPIYFGAFF.

This clonotype was observed a few times. V usage is TRBV18 and J usage is TRBJ2-1, with D perhaps TRBD2 (6 bases). Trimming took off 3 bases at V and 7 bases at J, with 16 bases between the two ends. CDR1 and CDR2 from the germline V gene are KGHSH and LQKENI. This CDR3 contains 15 residues. This chain's CDR3 is CASSPEGRPFNEQFF. The CDR3 nucleotides read TGTGCCAGCTCACCGGAGGGGAGACCATTTAATGAGCAGTTCTTC.

V gene TRBV18 combines with J gene TRBJ2-3; TRBD1 agrees at 8 bases. The CDR3 is made up of 16 amino acids. Germline CDR1 is KGHSH and CDR2 is LQKENI. The V gene end was trimmed by 0 bases and the J gene end by 5 bases; junction bases not matched to a gene: 7. CDR3 sequence: CASSPPLQGVRDTQYF. CDR3 bases: TGTGCCAGCTCACCACCGCTACAGGGGGTAAGAGATACGCAGTATTTT.

This chain uses TRBV14 with TRBJ2-7, with D perhaps matching TRBD2 (5 bases). The germline V gene encodes CDR1 SGHDN and CDR2 FVKESK. The CDR3 consists of 16 residues. The V gene lost 0 bases and the J gene lost 1 base, with 13 bases spanning the gap. The CDR3, as DNA: TGTGCCAGCAGCCAAGATTCATCGGGGTCGTCCTACGAGCAGTACTTC. Its protein product is CASSQDSSGSSYEQYF.

CDR3 DNA sequence: TGTGCCATCAGTGAACTTTGGACAGATTTGGGTGCTTCTGGCTACACCTTC. Translated: CAISELWTDLGASGYTF. The rearrangement joins TRBV10-3 to TRBJ1-2, with TRBD1 as a possible D gene (6 bases). The CDR3 is 17 residues long. Between the trimmed V and J ends, which lost 3 bases and 7 bases, there was a span of 24 bases. Germline-derived CDR1 and CDR2 are ENHRY and SYGVKD.

This chain joins TRBV20-1 and TRBJ2-3, with TRBD2 matching 13 bases. V was pared by 5 bases and J by 5 bases, with 28 bases of the junction left unmatched. The germline gives CDR1 DFQATT, CDR2 SNEGSKA (reference sequence). This CDR3 region has 22 residues. Here the CDR3 reads CSAGGRGAAGLAGVFAGDTQYF. The CDR3 nucleotides read TGCAGTGCTGGGGGCAGGGGGGCAGCCGGACTAGCGGGAGTCTTTGCAGGAGATACGCAGTATTTT.

The J gene is TRBJ2-3, the V gene TRBV11-2; D is unresolved. CDR3 size: 12 residues. V was shortened by 5 bases and J by 7 bases, with 10 bases between the two germline ends. Germline loops: CDR1 SGHAT, CDR2 FQNNGV. This CDR3 reads CASSHLLNTQYF. The CDR3 DNA reads TGTGCCAGCAGCCATCTCCTAAATACGCAGTATTTT.

This clonotype was seen at least ten times. One junction end does not reproduce the germline sequence, and a read error may be involved. The chain links TRBV29-1 to TRBJ2-3; D remains unclear. The length of the CDR3 is 12 residues. Germline V gives CDR1 SQVTM, CDR2 ANQGSEA. CDR3 in DNA: TGCAGCGTTGGCGGCTCTACAGACACGCAGTATTTT. Translation gives CSVGGSTDTQYF.

The chain recombines TRBV7-9 with TRBJ2-2; possible D gene TRBD1, 5 bases. The length of the CDR3 is 14 residues. The germline V gene has CDR1 SEHNR and CDR2 FQNEAQ (reference sequence). Trimming left V 6 bases short and J 8 bases short, with 16 bases between. CDR3 bases: TGTGCCAGCAGTCACAGACAAGGGGCGGGGGAGCTGTTTTTT. Translating gives CASSHRQGAGELFF.

The sample holds one count of this clonotype. The chain is built from TRBV25-1 and TRBJ2-3; no firm D call. Trimming removed 3 bases from V and 2 bases from J, with 6 bases in between. In germline, CDR1 is MGHDK, CDR2 SYGVNS. The CDR3 consists of 13 residues. The CDR3 region has the DNA TGTGCCAGCAGTGAGCCTTTCACAGATACGCAGTATTTT. Translation gives CASSEPFTDTQYF.

The V and J genes are TRBV10-3 and TRBJ1-2; D is unresolved. Germline loops: CDR1 ENHRY, CDR2 SYGVKD. V gave up 0 bases and J gave up 6 bases, with 11 bases separating them. This CDR3 contains 14 residues. CDR3: CAISESAGAHGYTF. CDR3 coding DNA: TGTGCCATCAGTGAGTCGGCGGGAGCTCATGGCTACACCTTC.

This clonotype came up a few times. The chain is built from TRBV29-1 and TRBJ1-1; TRBD1 matches 9 bases. This CDR3 has 13 amino acids. The V gene's germline CDR1 is SQVTM and CDR2 ANQGSEA. With 5 bases clipped from V and 3 bases from J, the junction kept 4 bases outside the gene matches. CDR3 in amino acids: CSVRTGADTEAFF. The CDR3 DNA follows: TGCAGCGTTAGGACAGGGGCGGACACTGAAGCTTTCTTT.